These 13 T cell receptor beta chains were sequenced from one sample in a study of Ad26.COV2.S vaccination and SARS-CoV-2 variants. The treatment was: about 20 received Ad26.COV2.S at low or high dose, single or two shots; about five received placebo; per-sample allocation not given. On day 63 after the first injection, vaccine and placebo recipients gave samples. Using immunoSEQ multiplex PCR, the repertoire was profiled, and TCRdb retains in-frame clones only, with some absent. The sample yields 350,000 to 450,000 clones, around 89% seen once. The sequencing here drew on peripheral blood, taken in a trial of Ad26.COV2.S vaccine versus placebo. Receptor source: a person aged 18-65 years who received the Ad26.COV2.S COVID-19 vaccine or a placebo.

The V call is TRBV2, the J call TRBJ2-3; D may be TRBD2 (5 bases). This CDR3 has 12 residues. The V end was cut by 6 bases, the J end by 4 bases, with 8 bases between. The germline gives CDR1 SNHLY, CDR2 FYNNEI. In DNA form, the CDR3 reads TGTGCCAGCAGGGCGGAGGCAGATACGCAGTATTTT. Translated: CASRAEADTQYF.

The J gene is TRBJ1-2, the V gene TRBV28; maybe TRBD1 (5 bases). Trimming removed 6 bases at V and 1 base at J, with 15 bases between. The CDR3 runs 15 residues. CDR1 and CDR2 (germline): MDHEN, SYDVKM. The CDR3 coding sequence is TGTGCCAGCAGAGTAATATCGGGGCTTAACTATGGCTACACCTTC. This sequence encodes CASRVISGLNYGYTF.

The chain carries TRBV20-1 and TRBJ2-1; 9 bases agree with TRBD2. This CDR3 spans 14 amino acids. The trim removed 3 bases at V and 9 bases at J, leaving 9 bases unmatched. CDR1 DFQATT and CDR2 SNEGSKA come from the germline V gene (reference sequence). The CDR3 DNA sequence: TGCAGTGCTAGTTCGGGACTAGCATCGGGTGAGCAGTTCTTC. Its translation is CSASSGLASGEQFF.

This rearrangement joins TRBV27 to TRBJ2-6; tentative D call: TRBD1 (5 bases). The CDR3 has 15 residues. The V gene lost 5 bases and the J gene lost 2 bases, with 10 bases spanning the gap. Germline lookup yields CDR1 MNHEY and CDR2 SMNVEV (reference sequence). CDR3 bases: TGTGCCAGCAGTCCTCAGGGCGCTGGGGCCAACGTCCTGACTTTC. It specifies CASSPQGAGANVLTF.

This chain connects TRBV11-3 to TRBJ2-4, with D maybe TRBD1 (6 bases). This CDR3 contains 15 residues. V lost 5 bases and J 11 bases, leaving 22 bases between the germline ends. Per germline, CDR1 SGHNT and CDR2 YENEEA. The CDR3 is CASSPFEARGLLQYF. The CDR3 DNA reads TGTGCCAGCAGCCCTTTTGAGGCCAGGGGCCTTCTTCAGTACTTC.

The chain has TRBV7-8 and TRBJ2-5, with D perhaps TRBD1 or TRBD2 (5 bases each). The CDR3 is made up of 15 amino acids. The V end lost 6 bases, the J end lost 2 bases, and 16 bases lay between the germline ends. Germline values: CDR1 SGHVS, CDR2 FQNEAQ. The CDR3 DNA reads TGTGCCAGCAGTCTCAATACCGGGGCGCAAGAGACCCAGTACTTC. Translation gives CASSLNTGAQETQYF.

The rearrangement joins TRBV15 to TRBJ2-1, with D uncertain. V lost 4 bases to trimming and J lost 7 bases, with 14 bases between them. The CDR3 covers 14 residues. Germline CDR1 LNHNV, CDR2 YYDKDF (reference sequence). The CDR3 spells CATSTSPSANEQFF. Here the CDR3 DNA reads TGTGCCACCAGCACCTCCCCGTCGGCGAATGAGCAGTTCTTC. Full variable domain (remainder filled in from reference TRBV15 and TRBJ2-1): DAMVIQNPRYQVTQFGKPVTLSCSQTLNHNVMYWYQQKSSQAPKLLFHYYDKDFNNEADTPDNFQSRRPNTSFCFLDIRSPGLGDTAMYLCATSTSPSANEQFFGPGTRLTVL.

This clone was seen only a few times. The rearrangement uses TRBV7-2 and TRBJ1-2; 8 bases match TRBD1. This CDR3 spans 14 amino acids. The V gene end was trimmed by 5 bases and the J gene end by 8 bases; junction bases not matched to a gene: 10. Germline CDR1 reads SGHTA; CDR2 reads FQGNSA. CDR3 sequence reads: CASSLGDRLLGYTF. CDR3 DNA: TGTGCCAGCAGCCTGGGGGACAGGTTATTAGGCTACACCTTC. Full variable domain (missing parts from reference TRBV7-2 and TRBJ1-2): GAGVSQSPSNKVTEKGKDVELRCDPISGHTALYWYRQSLGQGLEFLIYFQGNSAPDKSGLPSDRFSAERTGGSVSTLTIQRTQQEDSAVYLCASSLGDRLLGYTFGSGTRLTVV.

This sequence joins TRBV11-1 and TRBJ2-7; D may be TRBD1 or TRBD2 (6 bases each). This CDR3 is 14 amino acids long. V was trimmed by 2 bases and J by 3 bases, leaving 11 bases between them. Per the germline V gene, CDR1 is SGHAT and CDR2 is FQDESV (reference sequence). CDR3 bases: TGTGCCAGCAGCTTAAGAGGGGGGATCTACGAGCAGTACTTC. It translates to CASSLRGGIYEQYF.

The CDR3 spells CASSPDRGAETQYF. The CDR3 region has the DNA TGTGCCAGCAGCCCGGACAGGGGTGCAGAGACCCAGTACTTC. The rearrangement uses TRBV7-3 and TRBJ2-5; 9 bases align to TRBD1. J lost 4 bases, V lost 5 bases, and 5 bases had no gene match. The CDR3 totals 14 residues. The germline V gene encodes CDR1 SGHTA and CDR2 FQGTGA.

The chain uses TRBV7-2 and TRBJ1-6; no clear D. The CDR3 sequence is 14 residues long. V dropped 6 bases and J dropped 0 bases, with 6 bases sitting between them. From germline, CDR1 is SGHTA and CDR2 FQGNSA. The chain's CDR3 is CASRQSSYNSPLHF. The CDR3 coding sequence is TGTGCCAGCAGGCAAAGCTCCTATAATTCACCCCTCCACTTT.

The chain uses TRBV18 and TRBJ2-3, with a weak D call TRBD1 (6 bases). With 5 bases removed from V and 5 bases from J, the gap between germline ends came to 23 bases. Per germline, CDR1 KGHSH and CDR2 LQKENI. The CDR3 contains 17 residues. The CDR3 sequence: CASSTTFEGRGIDTQYF. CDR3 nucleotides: TGTGCCAGCTCAACGACCTTCGAGGGCAGGGGCATAGATACGCAGTATTTT.

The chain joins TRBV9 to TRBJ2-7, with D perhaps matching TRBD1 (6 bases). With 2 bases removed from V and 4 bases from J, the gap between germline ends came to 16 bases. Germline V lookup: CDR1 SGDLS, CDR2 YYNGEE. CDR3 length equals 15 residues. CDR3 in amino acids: CASSVGQGRGYEQYF. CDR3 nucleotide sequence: TGTGCCAGCAGCGTGGGACAAGGGCGTGGATACGAGCAGTACTTC.